The source of this TCR beta chain is a study of blood T cell repertoires in COVID-19. Overall study context: PBMCs, B-cell-depleted T cells, or T cells were the source of the cDNA or gDNA that made up the material.

In the authors' workflow: Reference gene primer amplification gave estimated nucleated cell counts. The method was immunoSEQ multiplex PCR; TCRdb's version includes in-frame clones alone and lacks a portion of them. For V, J and clone size, that table is used; D and trimming come from the DNA. The sample holds about 87,000 clones, roughly 87% seen once. Losses at the gene ends were 9 bases for V and 3 bases for J; bases not matched to a gene: 13. This CDR3 is built from 15 residues. CDR1 LNHDA and CDR2 SQIVND come from the germline V gene (reference sequence). Those enrolled in Seattle joined during active infection and were followed longitudinally afterward.

The chain recombines TRBV19 with TRBJ1-1, with 7 bases matching TRBD1. Source material: peripheral blood. The receptor comes from a man between 18 and 35 years old with COVID-19, enrolled during active disease. The CDR3 sequence is CASKGPRGLDTEAFF. CDR3 coding DNA: TGTGCCAGCAAGGGACCGAGGGGGCTCGACACTGAAGCTTTCTTT.